Described below is a single TCR beta chain sequence and its context. The data stem from a study of monozygotic twins with inflammatory bowel disease. TCRdb reworked the 5' RACE reads into one entry per CDR3 protein, no DNA. The table lists 330,000 or so distinct CDR3 sequences. Germline V gene lookup returns CDR1 MGHRA and CDR2 YSYEKL. The length of the CDR3 is 19 residues. The gene calls are TRBV4-1 and TRBJ2-1. This sequence originates from a human donor with ulcerative colitis or Crohn's disease, or a healthy co-twin of an affected twin (not recorded which). The specimen was blood. CDR3 sequence: CASSQDFILGEEAYNEQFF.